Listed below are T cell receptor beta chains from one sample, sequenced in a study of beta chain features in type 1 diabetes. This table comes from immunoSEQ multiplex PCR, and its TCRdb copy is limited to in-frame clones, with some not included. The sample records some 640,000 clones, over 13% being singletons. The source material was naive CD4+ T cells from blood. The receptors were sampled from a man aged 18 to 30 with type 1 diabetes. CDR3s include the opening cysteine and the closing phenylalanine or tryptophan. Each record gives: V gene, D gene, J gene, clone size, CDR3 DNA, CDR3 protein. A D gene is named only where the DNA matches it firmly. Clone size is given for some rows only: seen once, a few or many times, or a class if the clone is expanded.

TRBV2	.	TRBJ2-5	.	TGTGCCAGCAGTGCGGCGACTAGCCAAGAGACCCAGTACTTC	CASSAATSQETQYF
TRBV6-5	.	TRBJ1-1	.	TGTGCCAGCAGCTCTATAACTGAAGCTTTCTTT	CASSSITEAFF
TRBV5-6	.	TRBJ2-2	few	TGTGCCAGCAGCTTGGACGGGGCCGGGGAGCTGTTTTTT	CASSLDGAGELFF
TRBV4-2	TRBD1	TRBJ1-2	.	TGTGCCAGCAGCCCCACAGGGGGGGACTATGGCTACACCTTC	CASSPTGGDYGYTF
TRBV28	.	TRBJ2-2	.	TGTGCCAGCAGTCCACTAGTGTTCACCGGGGAGCTGTTTTTT	CASSPLVFTGELFF
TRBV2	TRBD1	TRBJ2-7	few	TGTGCCGGTGGACAGGCGATCTCCTACGAGCAGTACTTC	CAGGQAISYEQYF
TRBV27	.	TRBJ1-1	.	TGTGCCAGCACTCAAGGGGCAGGGACGGGGAGAGCTTTCTTT	CASTQGAGTGRAFF
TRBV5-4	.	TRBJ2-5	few	TGTGCCAGCAGTCCCGGGGGGAGCAGGGGGCAAGAGACCCAGTACTTC	CASSPGGSRGQETQYF
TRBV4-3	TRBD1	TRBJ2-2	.	TGCGCCAGCAGAGCTTCCGACAGGGCCGGGGAGCTGTTTTTT	CASRASDRAGELFF
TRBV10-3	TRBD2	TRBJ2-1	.	TGTGCCACCGAGCGGGAGGGCCCGTACAATGAGCAGTTCTTC	CATEREGPYNEQFF
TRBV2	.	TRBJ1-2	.	TGTGCCAGCAGTGAAGGACAGTACTATGGCTACACCTTC	CASSEGQYYGYTF
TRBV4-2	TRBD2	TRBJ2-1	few	TGTGCCAGCAGCCAAGAAGAAGGACTAGCGGGCTCTGAGCAGTTCTTC	CASSQEEGLAGSEQFF
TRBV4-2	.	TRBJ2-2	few	TGTGCCAGCAGCCAAGCTCTGGAAGCCGGGGAGCTGTTTTTT	CASSQALEAGELFF
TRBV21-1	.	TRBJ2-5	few	TGTGCCAGGAGATACCTGGGACAGGGGGCTGGAGAGACCCAGTACTTC	CARRYLGQGAGETQYF
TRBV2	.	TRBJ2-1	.	TGTGCCAGCAGTGAACGGGATGAGCAGTTCTTC	CASSERDEQFF
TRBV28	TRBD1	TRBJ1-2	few	TGTGCCAGCAGCCCTAACAGGGGGACCAACTATGGCTACACCTTC	CASSPNRGTNYGYTF
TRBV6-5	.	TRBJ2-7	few	TGTGCCAGCAGTTACAGTCAGGGGGGCCACGAGCAGTACTTC	CASSYSQGGHEQYF
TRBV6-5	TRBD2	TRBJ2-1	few	TGTGCCAGCAGTTCCTTAGCGGGAGGGAAAAATGAGCAGTTCTTC	CASSSLAGGKNEQFF
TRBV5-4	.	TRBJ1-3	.	TGTGCCAGCAGCGTAGGGACTGAGAGCTCTGGAAACACCATATATTTT	CASSVGTESSGNTIYF
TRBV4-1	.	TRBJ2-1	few	TGCGCCAGCAGCCAAGTCAGTTACTCCTACAATGAGCAGTTCTTC	CASSQVSYSYNEQFF
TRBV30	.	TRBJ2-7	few	TGTGCCTGGAGTGTTAACTGGGTACTAGACGAGCAGTACTTC	CAWSVNWVLDEQYF
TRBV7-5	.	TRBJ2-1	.	TGTGCCAGACCTTCCGAGGACAATGAGCAGTTCTTC	CARPSEDNEQFF
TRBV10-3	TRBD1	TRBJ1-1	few	TGTGCCATCAGCACAGGGGGCCATACTGAAGCTTTCTTT	CAISTGGHTEAFF
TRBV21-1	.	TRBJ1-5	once	TGTGCCAGCAGCAAAGCGCCTCGGGCAGGTCGTTTT	CASSKAPRAGRF
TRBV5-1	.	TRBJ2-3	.	TGCGCCAGCAGCTTAGCGGGCTCCACAGATACGCAGTATTTT	CASSLAGSTDTQYF
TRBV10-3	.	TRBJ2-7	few	TGTGCCATCACCCGAGGCGCAGCGTCAAGCTCCTACGAGCAGTACTTC	CAITRGAASSSYEQYF
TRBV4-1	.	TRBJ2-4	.	TGCGCCAGCAGCCAAGTCGGGTTCCCCTTCAAAGGGGACATTCAGTACTTC	CASSQVGFPFKGDIQYF
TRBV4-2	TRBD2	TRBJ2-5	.	TGTGCCAGCAGCCAAGTAACTAGCGGGGGCCGAATCCAAGAGACCCAGTACTTC	CASSQVTSGGRIQETQYF
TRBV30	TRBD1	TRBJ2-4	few	TGTGCCTGGAGCCCCGAGACAGGGACGGACATTCAGTACTTC	CAWSPETGTDIQYF
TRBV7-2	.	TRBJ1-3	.	TGTGCCAGCAGGTGGGAGGGAAACACCATATATTTT	CASRWEGNTIYF
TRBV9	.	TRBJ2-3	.	TGTGCCAGCAGCTCTAGGCAGGACTCCACAGATACGCAGTATTTT	CASSSRQDSTDTQYF
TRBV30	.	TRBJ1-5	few	TGTGCCTGGAGAGGAGGGAGCAATCAGCCCCAGCATTTT	CAWRGGSNQPQHF
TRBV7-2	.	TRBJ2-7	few	TGTGCCAGCAGCTCGACAGGTATCTCCTACGAGCAGTACTTC	CASSSTGISYEQYF
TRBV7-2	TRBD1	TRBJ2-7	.	TGTGCCAGCAGCCACGGACAGGGAACCTACGAGCAGTACTTC	CASSHGQGTYEQYF
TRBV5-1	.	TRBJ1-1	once	TGCGCCAGCAGCTTGGTTACGGCGAACACTGAAGCTTTCTTT	CASSLVTANTEAFF
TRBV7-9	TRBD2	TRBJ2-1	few	TGTGCCAGCAGCCTAGCGGCCTACAATGAGCAGTTCTTC	CASSLAAYNEQFF
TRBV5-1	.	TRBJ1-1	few	TGCGCCAGCAGCTTGTCTACAGGGAGGGACACTGAAGCTTTCTTT	CASSLSTGRDTEAFF
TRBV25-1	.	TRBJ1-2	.	TGTGCCAGCAGTGAACAGGGTGGAGGCTACACCTTC	CASSEQGGGYTF
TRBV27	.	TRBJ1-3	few	TGTGCCAGCAGTACAAGTCTTTACTCTGGAAACACCATATATTTT	CASSTSLYSGNTIYF
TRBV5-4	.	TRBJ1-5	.	TGTGCCAGCAGCCTGGACCCTTATAGCAATCAGCCCCAGCATTTT	CASSLDPYSNQPQHF
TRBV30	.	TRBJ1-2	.	TGTGCCTGGACGAAGGAGAACTATGGCTACACCTTC	CAWTKENYGYTF
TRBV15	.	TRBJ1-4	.	TGTGCCACCAGCAGAGATGTGGGCAGGGGAGGAGAAAAACTGTTTTTT	CATSRDVGRGGEKLFF
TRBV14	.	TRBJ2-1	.	TGTGCCAGCAGCCAGGCGGGAATAAGGGATGAGCAGTTCTTC	CASSQAGIRDEQFF
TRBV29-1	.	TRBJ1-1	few	TGCAGCGTTGACGGGGGCCCACTTAACACTGAAGCTTTCTTT	CSVDGGPLNTEAFF
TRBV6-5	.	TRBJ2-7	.	TGTGCCTCTTACGTCGAGGGTGCATACGAGCAGTACTTC	CASYVEGAYEQYF
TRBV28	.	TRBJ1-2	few	TGTGCCAGCAGTCTCAGGAGCGACTATGGCTACACCTTC	CASSLRSDYGYTF
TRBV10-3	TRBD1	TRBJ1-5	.	TGTGCCATCAGTGAGTTCCGGGACAGAAATAGCAATCAGCCCCAGCATTTT	CAISEFRDRNSNQPQHF
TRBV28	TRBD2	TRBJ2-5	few	TGTGCCAGCACCCCCGGGAGGGAAGAGACCCAGTACTTC	CASTPGREETQYF
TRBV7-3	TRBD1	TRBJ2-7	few	TGTGCCAGCAGCTCGACAGGGGACGAGCAGTACTTC	CASSSTGDEQYF
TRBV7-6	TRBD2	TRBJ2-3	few	TGTGCCAGCACAGTAGCCAGCGGGGGGACACATGATACGCAGTATTTT	CASTVASGGTHDTQYF
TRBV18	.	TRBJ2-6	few	TGTGCCAGCTCACTGAGCTCTGGGGCCAACGTCCTGACTTTC	CASSLSSGANVLTF
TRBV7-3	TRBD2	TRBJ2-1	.	TGTGCCAGCAGCTCCTCTAGCGGGGAGGCGTTTGAGCAGTTCTTC	CASSSSSGEAFEQFF
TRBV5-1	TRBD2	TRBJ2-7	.	TGCGCCAGCAGCTTGGTTGGGGGACTAGGGGCCGAGCAGTACTTC	CASSLVGGLGAEQYF
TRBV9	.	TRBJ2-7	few	TGTGCCAGCAGCGCCAGGGAAAGGTCCTACGAGCAGTACTTC	CASSARERSYEQYF
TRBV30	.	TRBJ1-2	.	TGTGCCTGGACCGGTGGGGGCCAGGGTGGCTACACCTTC	CAWTGGGQGGYTF
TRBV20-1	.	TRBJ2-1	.	TGCAGTGCTAGGAGGGTCAATGAGCAGTTCTTC	CSARRVNEQFF
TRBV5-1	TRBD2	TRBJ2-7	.	TGCGCCAGCAGCTTGGCCGCTAGCGGTATCTCCTACGAGCAGTACTTC	CASSLAASGISYEQYF
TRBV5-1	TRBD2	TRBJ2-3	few	TGCGCCAGCAGCTTGGCTGCTAGCGGGGGAGATTTTGTTGATACGCAGTATTTT	CASSLAASGGDFVDTQYF